The 13 T cell receptor beta chains below come from one sample, sequenced in a study of T cell changes during pregnancy in multiple sclerosis. Only in-frame clones appear in the TCRdb table, and some are missing; sequencing was by immunoSEQ multiplex PCR. Of roughly 97,000 clones listed, just over 90% are singletons. Sequencing used peripheral blood, obtained in the second trimester of pregnancy. The receptor set was obtained from a female donor in good health, enrolled as a control in a pregnancy study.

The rearrangement uses TRBV18 and TRBJ2-5; tentative D call: TRBD2 (6 bases). CDR1 and CDR2 (germline): KGHSH, LQKENI. V gave up 3 bases and J gave up 0 bases, with 14 bases separating them. There are 16 residues in the CDR3. The CDR3 here is CASSPAGAGYQETQYF. CDR3 DNA sequence: TGTGCCAGCTCACCCGCCGGGGCGGGGTACCAAGAGACCCAGTACTTC.

The chain is built from TRBV19 and TRBJ1-3; perhaps TRBD1 as D (6 bases). CDR1 and CDR2 (germline): LNHDA, SQIVND (reference sequence). The CDR3 has 13 residues. Trimming stripped 8 bases from V and 1 base from J, with 9 bases between. CDR3 region: CASSQGSGNTIYF. The DNA for the CDR3 is TGTGCCAGTTCGCAGGGGTCTGGAAACACCATATATTTT.

This clone has just one count. The chain recombines TRBV19 with TRBJ1-4, with 9 bases fitting TRBD1. The junction had 2 bases not matched to a gene; V was cut back by 6 bases and J by 3 bases. The CDR3 loop spans 14 amino acids. Looked up from germline, CDR1 is LNHDA and CDR2 is SQIVND (reference sequence). This CDR3 reads CASSHRGPNEKLFF. The CDR3 DNA is TGTGCCAGTAGCCACAGGGGGCCTAATGAAAAACTGTTTTTT.

V gene TRBV19 combines with J gene TRBJ1-5; the D gene is possibly TRBD1 (6 bases). This CDR3 contains 15 residues. V was cut by 3 bases and J by 5 bases, with 14 bases left in between. The germline gives CDR1 LNHDA, CDR2 SQIVND (reference sequence). CDR3 DNA sequence: TGTGCCAGTAGTATTATAGTAGGGGGGGATCAGCCCCAGCATTTT. It yields the protein CASSIIVGGDQPQHF.

V is TRBV7-8 and J is TRBJ1-4, with a possible D match to TRBD1 (5 bases). V lost 4 bases and J 2 bases, leaving 8 bases between the germline ends. Looked up from germline, CDR1 is SGHVS and CDR2 is FQNEAQ. The CDR3 is 14 residues long. CDR3 region: CASSSAGTNEKLFF. CDR3 nucleotides: TGTGCCAGCAGCTCGGCAGGGACTAATGAAAAACTGTTTTTT. Drawing the rest from reference TRBV7-8 and TRBJ1-4, the complete variable domain is GAGVSQSPRYKVAKRGQDVALRCDPISGHVSLFWYQQALGQGPEFLTYFQNEAQLDKSGLPSDRFFAERPEGSVSTLKIQRTQQEDSAVYLCASSSAGTNEKLFFGSGTQLSVL.

This chain joins TRBV30 and TRBJ1-2; 10 nucleotides line up with TRBD1. The CDR3 covers 14 residues. The V segment lost 3 bases and the J segment 4 bases; nucleotides outside the gene matches: 5. CDR1 is GTSNPN, CDR2 SVGIG, per germline (reference sequence). The CDR3 DNA reads TGTGCCTGGAGGGCGGGACAGGGGATCTATGGCTACACCTTC. The encoded protein is CAWRAGQGIYGYTF.

This clone appeared once. V is TRBV19 and J is TRBJ1-2, with a possible D match to TRBD1 (5 bases). Trimming took off 5 bases at V and 1 base at J, with 14 bases between the two ends. Germline V gene sequence: CDR1 LNHDA, CDR2 SQIVND (reference sequence). The CDR3 runs to 15 residues. The CDR3 DNA follows: TGTGCCAGTAGTGGGAATAGGGGAGGTAACTATGGCTACACCTTC. It codes for CASSGNRGGNYGYTF.

The chain joins TRBV5-1 to TRBJ1-1; D uncertain. The germline V gene encodes CDR1 SGHRS and CDR2 YFSETQ. Trimming left V 5 bases short and J 4 bases short, with 15 bases between. The CDR3 sequence is 14 residues long. The CDR3 loop is CASRGSQGSTEAFF. The CDR3, as DNA: TGCGCCAGCAGGGGGAGCCAAGGGAGCACTGAAGCTTTCTTT.

The V and J genes are TRBV18 and TRBJ2-1; TRBD2 might be the D (5 bases). Trimming shortened V by 2 bases and J by 8 bases, and 19 bases separated the two germline ends. This CDR3 has 16 residues. Germline values: CDR1 KGHSH, CDR2 LQKENI. The CDR3 here is CASSPALVNSGDEQFF. DNA for the CDR3: TGTGCCAGCTCACCAGCACTAGTCAACAGTGGTGATGAGCAGTTCTTC.

This chain links TRBV7-8 with TRBJ1-5; 9 nucleotides agree with TRBD1. The CDR3 runs 19 residues. Looked up from germline, CDR1 is SGHVS and CDR2 is FQNEAQ. The junction had 16 bases not matched to a gene; V was cut back by 3 bases and J by 4 bases. As DNA, the CDR3 is TGTGCCAGCAGCTTCGCCTCCGGGACAGGGTTGGGGGAAAATCAGCCCCAGCATTTT. Amino acid sequence: CASSFASGTGLGENQPQHF.

The V gene is TRBV6-5, the J gene TRBJ2-1, with TRBD2 as a possible D gene (6 bases). Trimming stripped 1 base from V and 8 bases from J, with 12 bases between. The CDR3 sequence is 14 residues long. Looked up from germline, CDR1 is MNHEY and CDR2 is SVGAGI. The CDR3 DNA sequence: TGTGCCAGCAGTTACTTGGGCGGGGCGGATGAGCAGTTCTTC. It encodes CASSYLGGADEQFF.

The genes are TRBV5-1 and TRBJ1-5, with TRBD1 matching 8 bases. The CDR3 is made up of 15 amino acids. Germline loops: CDR1 SGHRS, CDR2 YFSETQ. After removal of 8 bases from V and 6 bases from J, the junction contained 13 bases not matched to a gene. This CDR3 reads CASAEAGGAGQPQHF. DNA for the CDR3: TGCGCCAGTGCGGAGGCAGGGGGCGCCGGTCAGCCCCAGCATTTT.

The count of this clone is one. J is TRBJ2-5 and V is TRBV19; 9 positions match TRBD2. The CDR3 spans 17 residues. V shed 0 bases, J shed 5 bases, and the junction held 10 bases outside the gene matches. The germline gives CDR1 LNHDA, CDR2 SQIVND (reference sequence). The CDR3 region has the DNA TGTGCCAGTAGTATAGATCTGGCGCGGGGGGGAAGGGAGACCCAGTACTTC. Translation gives CASSIDLARGGRETQYF.